A single sample gave rise to the 8 T cell receptor beta chains below, sequenced in a study of T cells in localized non-small cell lung cancer. Method: immunoSEQ multiplex PCR; TCRdb's copy keeps in-frame clones and lacks some. The sample has over 20,000 clones, approximately 81% seen once. Sample: PBMCs, taken before any cancer treatment. The receptors were gathered from a woman aged 40-69 years with stage II squamous cell lung carcinoma.

This clone occurred once. The chain links TRBV2 to TRBJ1-2, with a tentative D call TRBD1 (6 bases). The germline CDR1 and CDR2 sequences are SNHLY and FYNNEI. The V end lost 4 bases, the J end lost 2 bases, and 8 bases lay between the germline ends. This CDR3 is built from 13 residues. Written as DNA, the CDR3 is TGTGCCAGCAGTGGGACAGCCAACTATGGCTACACCTTC. It translates to CASSGTANYGYTF.

J is TRBJ2-3 and V is TRBV11-2; 8 bases are shared with TRBD2. CDR1 and CDR2 (germline): SGHAT, FQNNGV. The CDR3 is made up of 16 amino acids. V dropped 3 bases and J dropped 0; count of bases not matched to a gene: 5. CDR3 nucleotide sequence: TGTGCCAGCAGCTTGGGCGGGGGGCCTAGCACAGATACGCAGTATTTT. Amino acid sequence: CASSLGGGPSTDTQYF. Based on the CDR3 plus reference TRBV11-2 and TRBJ2-3, the full variable domain is EAGVAQSPRYKIIEKRQSVAFWCNPISGHATLYWYQQILGQGPKLLIQFQNNGVVDDSQLPKDRFSAERLKGVDSTLKIQPAKLEDSAVYLCASSLGGGPSTDTQYFGPGTRLTVL.

The rearrangement joins TRBV10-3 to TRBJ1-1, with 7 bases that match TRBD1. The CDR3 runs 13 residues. Germline V lookup: CDR1 ENHRY, CDR2 SYGVKD. Trimming took 3 bases from V and 4 from J; bases not matched to a gene: 2. The CDR3 DNA sequence: TGTGCCATCAGTGACGGGACAGCCACTGAAGCTTTCTTT. Translating gives CAISDGTATEAFF.

The rearrangement links TRBV15 to TRBJ2-5; no definite D call. Germline V lookup: CDR1 LNHNV, CDR2 YYDKDF (reference sequence). The CDR3 extends over 12 amino acids. Trimming took 4 bases from V and 9 from J, leaving 12 bases between them. The CDR3 DNA reads TGTGCCACCAGCATCCCCAAAGGAGCCCAGTACTTC. This codes for CATSIPKGAQYF.

The rearrangement joins TRBV6-1 to TRBJ1-6; no clear D gene. The V gene lost 4 bases and the J gene lost 7 bases, with 11 bases spanning the gap. Germline CDR1 MNHNS, CDR2 SASEGT. This CDR3 has 14 amino acids. CDR3 coding DNA: TGTGCCAGCAGTGTGGGTGAAAGCAATTCACCCCTCCACTTT. It codes for CASSVGESNSPLHF.

The gene calls are TRBV5-4 and TRBJ2-1, with D possibly matching TRBD2 (5 bases). The CDR3 is made up of 14 amino acids. V gave up 3 bases and J gave up 7 bases, with 14 bases separating them. Germline CDR1 is SGHNT and CDR2 is YYREEE (reference sequence). In nucleotides, the CDR3 is TGTGCCAGCAGCTCCGGCCTTCCGGGAAATGAGCAGTTCTTC. This codes for CASSSGLPGNEQFF.

On this clone: The sample contains more than one DNA sequence encoding this CDR3. The V call is TRBV4-2, the J call TRBJ2-2; 8 bases line up with TRBD2. V shed 3 bases and J 6 bases; nucleotides not matched to a gene: 3. The CDR3 loop spans 14 amino acids. CDR1 is LGHNA and CDR2 is YNFKEQ in the germline V gene. The chain's CDR3 is CASSQGAGAGELFF. The CDR3 DNA follows: TGTGCCAGCAGCCAGGGAGCGGGAGCCGGGGAGCTGTTTTTT.

V is TRBV5-1 and J is TRBJ2-2, with 9 bases fitting TRBD2. Germline values: CDR1 SGHRS, CDR2 YFSETQ. There are 15 residues in the CDR3. V trimming: 7 bases; J trimming: 4 bases; junction bases outside the gene matches: 8. Here the CDR3 DNA reads TGCGCCAGCTCATTAGCGGGAGCGGCCACCGGGGAGCTGTTTTTT. It translates to CASSLAGAATGELFF.